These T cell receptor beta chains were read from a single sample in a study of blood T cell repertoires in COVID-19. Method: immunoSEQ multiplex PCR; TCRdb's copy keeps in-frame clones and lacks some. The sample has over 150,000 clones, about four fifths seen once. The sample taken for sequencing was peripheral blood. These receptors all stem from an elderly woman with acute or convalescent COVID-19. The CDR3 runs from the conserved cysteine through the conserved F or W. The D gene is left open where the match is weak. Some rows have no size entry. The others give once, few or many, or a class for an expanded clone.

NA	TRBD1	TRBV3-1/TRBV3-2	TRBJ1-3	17	TGTGCCAGCAGCCAAGAGAGGGGGCGGTTTTCGAGCAACACCATATATTTT	CASSQERGRFSSNTIYF
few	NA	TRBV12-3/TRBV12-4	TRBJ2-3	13	TGTGCCAGCAGTTTGGGGGGTGCAGATACGCAGTATTTT	CASSLGGADTQYF
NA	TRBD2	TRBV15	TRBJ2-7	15	TGTGCCACCAGCAGACTAGCGGGAAGCTCCTACGAGCAGTACTTC	CATSRLAGSSYEQYF
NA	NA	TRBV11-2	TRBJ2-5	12	TGTGCCAGCAGCCAGGCGGGGGAGACCCAGTACTTC	CASSQAGETQYF
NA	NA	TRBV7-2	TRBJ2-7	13	TGTGCCAGCAGCCCCCTCAGTTCGGGGAACCAGTACTTC	CASSPLSSGNQYF
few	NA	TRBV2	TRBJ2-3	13	TGTGCCAGCAATTTTGGGCTGGGAGATACGCAGTATTTT	CASNFGLGDTQYF
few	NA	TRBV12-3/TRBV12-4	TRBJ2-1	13	TGTGCCAGCAGTTTGCAGGGTACGAGTGAGCAGTTCTTC	CASSLQGTSEQFF
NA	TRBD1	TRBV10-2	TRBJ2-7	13	TGCGCCAGCAGCCGAGGACAGGCCTACGAGCAGTACTTC	CASSRGQAYEQYF
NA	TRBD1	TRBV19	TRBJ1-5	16	TGTGCCAGTAGTACCTGGGACAGGCCTAGCAATCAGCCCCAGCATTTT	CASSTWDRPSNQPQHF
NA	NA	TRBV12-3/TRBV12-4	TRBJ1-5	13	TGTGCCAGCAGTTTGGGTGGGCTCCAGCCCCAGCATTTT	CASSLGGLQPQHF
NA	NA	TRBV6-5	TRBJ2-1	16	TGTGCCAGCAGTTACTCGCGTCAGGTCGGATTCAATGAGCAGTTCTTC	CASSYSRQVGFNEQFF
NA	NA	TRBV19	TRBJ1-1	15	TGTGCCAGTACTTTGTCTCTCGGGGTGAACACTGAAGCTTTCTTT	CASTLSLGVNTEAFF
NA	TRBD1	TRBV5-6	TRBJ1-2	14	TGTGCCAGCAGCTTGGGACAGGGGACCTCTGGCTACACCTTC	CASSLGQGTSGYTF
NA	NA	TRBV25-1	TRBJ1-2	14	TGTGCCAGCAGTCCTTATTCAGGGATGGGAGGCTACACCTTC	CASSPYSGMGGYTF
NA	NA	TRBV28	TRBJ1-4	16	TGTGCCAGCAGTTTATCTGGAGGGACTGGCGCTGAAAAACTGTTTTTT	CASSLSGGTGAEKLFF
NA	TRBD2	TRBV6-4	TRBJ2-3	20	TGTGCCAGCAGTGAATCTCCTAGCGGGGGGTTCCGCTCGGTCCCAGATACGCAGTATTTT	CASSESPSGGFRSVPDTQYF
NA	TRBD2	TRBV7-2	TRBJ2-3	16	TGTGCCAGCAGCCCGGGACTAGCGGGAGATTTAGATACGCAGTATTTT	CASSPGLAGDLDTQYF
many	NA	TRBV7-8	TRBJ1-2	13	TGTGCCAGCAGCCCCACGGCGGGCTATGGCTACACCTTC	CASSPTAGYGYTF
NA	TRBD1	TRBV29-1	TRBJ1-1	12	TGCAGCGTCCACAGGGGTGAGACTGAAGCTTTCTTT	CSVHRGETEAFF
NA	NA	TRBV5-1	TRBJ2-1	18	TGCGCCAGCAGCTTGGCCCTCCTTCGCGTTAGCTCCTACAATGAGCAGTTCTTC	CASSLALLRVSSYNEQFF
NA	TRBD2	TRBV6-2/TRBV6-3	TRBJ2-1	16	TGTGCCAGCAGTCCCCCGGCGGCGCGGGAGTGGAGTGAGCAGTTCTTC	CASSPPAAREWSEQFF
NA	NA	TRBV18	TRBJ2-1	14	TGTGCCAGCTCACCCACACAGAACTACAATGAGCAGTTCTTC	CASSPTQNYNEQFF
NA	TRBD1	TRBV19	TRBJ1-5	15	TGTGCCAGTAGGACGGACAGGACTAACAATCAGCCCCAGCATTTT	CASRTDRTNNQPQHF
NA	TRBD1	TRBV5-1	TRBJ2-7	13	TGCGCCAGCAGCTTGTCTGGGACAGCCGAGCAGTACTTC	CASSLSGTAEQYF
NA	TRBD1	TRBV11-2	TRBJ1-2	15	TGTGCCAGCAGCCAGGACAGGGTTTCCAACTATGGCTACACCTTC	CASSQDRVSNYGYTF
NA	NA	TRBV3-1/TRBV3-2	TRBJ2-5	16	TGTGCCAGCAGCCACCCGGATGGGGGCCTGGGAGAGACCCAGTACTTC	CASSHPDGGLGETQYF
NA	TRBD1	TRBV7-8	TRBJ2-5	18	TGTGCCAGCAGCTTAGTTGGGACAGGGGGCGATAGGAGAGAGACCCAGTACTTC	CASSLVGTGGDRRETQYF
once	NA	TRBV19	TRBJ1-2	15	TGTGCCAGTAGTGACAGACGCAAGGACCTCTATGGCTACACCTTC	CASSDRRKDLYGYTF
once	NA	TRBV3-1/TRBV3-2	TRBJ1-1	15	TGTGCCAGCAGCCGGACCGGGACAACAAACACTGAAGCTTTCTTT	CASSRTGTTNTEAFF
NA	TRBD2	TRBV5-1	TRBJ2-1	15	TGCGCCAGCAGCCGTACTAGCGGGGGGTACAATGAGCAGTTCTTC	CASSRTSGGYNEQFF
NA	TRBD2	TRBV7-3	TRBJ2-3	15	TGTGCCAGCAGTCGAAGCGGGGGGGCGACAGATACGCAGTATTTT	CASSRSGGATDTQYF
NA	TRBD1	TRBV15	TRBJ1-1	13	TGTGCCACCAGCAGGCAGGGGGATGGGGAAGCTTTCTTT	CATSRQGDGEAFF